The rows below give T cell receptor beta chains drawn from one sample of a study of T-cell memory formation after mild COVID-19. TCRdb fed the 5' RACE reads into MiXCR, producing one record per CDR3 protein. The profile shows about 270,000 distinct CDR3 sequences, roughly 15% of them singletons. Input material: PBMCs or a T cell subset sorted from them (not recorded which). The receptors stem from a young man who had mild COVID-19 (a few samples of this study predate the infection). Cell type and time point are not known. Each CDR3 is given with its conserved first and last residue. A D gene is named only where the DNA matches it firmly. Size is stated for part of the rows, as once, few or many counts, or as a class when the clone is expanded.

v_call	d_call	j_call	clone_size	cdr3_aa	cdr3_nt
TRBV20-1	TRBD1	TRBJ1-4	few	CSAGQGFREKLFF	TGCAGTGCTGGACAGGGTTTCCGTGAAAAACTGTTTTTT
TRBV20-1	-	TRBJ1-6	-	CSVSGGDSYNSPLHF	TGCAGTGTGTCCGGGGGCGACTCCTATAATTCACCCCTCCACTTT
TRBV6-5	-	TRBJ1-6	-	CASSSFRERHSPLHF	TGTGCCAGCAGTTCCTTCAGGGAACGGCATTCACCCCTCCACTTT
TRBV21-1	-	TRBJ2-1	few	CASSLRGEGSSGHYNEQFF	TGTGCCAGCAGCCTCCGAGGAGAGGGTTCTAGCGGGCACTACAATGAGCAGTTCTTC
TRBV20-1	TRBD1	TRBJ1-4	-	CSAAGTGQEKLFF	TGCAGTGCAGCCGGGACAGGGCAAGAAAAACTGTTTTTT
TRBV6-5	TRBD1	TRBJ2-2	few	CASSYLGTGPYYSTGELFF	TGTGCCAGCAGTTACCTTGGGACAGGGCCCTATTATAGCACCGGGGAGCTGTTTTTT
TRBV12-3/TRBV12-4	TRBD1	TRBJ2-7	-	CASSWGTGIEQYF	TGTGCCAGCAGTTGGGGGACAGGGATTGAGCAGTACTTC
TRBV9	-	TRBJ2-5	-	CASSTSSGLSETQYF	TGTGCCAGCAGCACCTCCTCCGGGTTGTCCGAGACCCAGTACTTC
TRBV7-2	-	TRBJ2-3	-	CASSSTGFSTDTQYF	TGTGCCAGCAGCTCGACAGGATTCTCCACAGATACGCAGTATTTT
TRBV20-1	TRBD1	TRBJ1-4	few	CSASPGQVNEKLFF	TGCAGTGCTAGTCCGGGACAGGTCAATGAAAAACTGTTTTTT
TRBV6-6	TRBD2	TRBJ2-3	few	CASSPGLQHNTDTQYF	TGTGCCAGCAGTCCGGGACTACAACATAACACAGATACGCAGTATTTT
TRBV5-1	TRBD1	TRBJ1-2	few	CASSTGGGHPYGYTF	TGCGCCAGCAGTACAGGGGGCGGCCACCCCTATGGCTACACCTTC
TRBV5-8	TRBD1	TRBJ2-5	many	CASRPKQGAKETQYF	TGTGCCAGCAGGCCTAAACAGGGGGCCAAAGAGACCCAGTACTTC
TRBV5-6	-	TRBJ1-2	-	CASSSSRTVLPYGYTF	TGTGCCAGCAGCTCCAGCCGGACAGTTTTGCCCTATGGCTACACCTTC
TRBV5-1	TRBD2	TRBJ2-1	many	CASSLGLATGEQFF	TGCGCCAGCAGCTTGGGACTAGCGACCGGCGAGCAGTTCTTC
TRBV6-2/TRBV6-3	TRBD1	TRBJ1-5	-	CASSGTGTGGTQPQHF	TGTGCCAGCAGCGGGACCGGGACAGGGGGGACTCAGCCCCAGCATTTT
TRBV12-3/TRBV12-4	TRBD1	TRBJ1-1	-	CASSPSLGTGRTEAFF	TGTGCCAGCAGTCCTTCTTTGGGGACAGGGAGGACTGAAGCTTTCTTT
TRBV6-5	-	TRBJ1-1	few	CASSYVGGKTEAFF	TGTGCCAGCAGTTACGTGGGGGGAAAGACTGAAGCTTTCTTT
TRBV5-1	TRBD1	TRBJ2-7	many	CASSLGSTGGYEQYF	TGCGCCAGCAGCTTGGGATCTACAGGGGGCTACGAGCAGTACTTC
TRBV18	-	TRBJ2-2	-	CASSPTDYTGELFF	TGTGCCAGCTCACCAACAGACTACACCGGGGAGCTGTTTTTT
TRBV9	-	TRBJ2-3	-	CASSVGILVADTQYF	TGTGCCAGCAGCGTAGGGATTCTGGTAGCAGATACGCAGTATTTT